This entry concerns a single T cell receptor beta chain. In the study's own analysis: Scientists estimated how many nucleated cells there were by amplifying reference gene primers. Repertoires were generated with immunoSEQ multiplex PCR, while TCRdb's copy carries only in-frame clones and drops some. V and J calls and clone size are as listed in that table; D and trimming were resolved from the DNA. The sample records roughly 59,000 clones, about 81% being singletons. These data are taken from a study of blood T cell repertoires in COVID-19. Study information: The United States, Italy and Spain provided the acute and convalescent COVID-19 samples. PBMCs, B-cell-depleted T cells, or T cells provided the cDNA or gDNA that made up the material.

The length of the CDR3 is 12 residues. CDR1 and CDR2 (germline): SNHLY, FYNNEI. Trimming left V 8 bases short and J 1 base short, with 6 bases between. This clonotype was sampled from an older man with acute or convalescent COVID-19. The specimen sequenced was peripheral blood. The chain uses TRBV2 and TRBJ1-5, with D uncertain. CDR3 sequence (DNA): TGTGCCAGCCGAGGGAGCAATCAGCCCCAGCATTTT. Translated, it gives CASRGSNQPQHF.